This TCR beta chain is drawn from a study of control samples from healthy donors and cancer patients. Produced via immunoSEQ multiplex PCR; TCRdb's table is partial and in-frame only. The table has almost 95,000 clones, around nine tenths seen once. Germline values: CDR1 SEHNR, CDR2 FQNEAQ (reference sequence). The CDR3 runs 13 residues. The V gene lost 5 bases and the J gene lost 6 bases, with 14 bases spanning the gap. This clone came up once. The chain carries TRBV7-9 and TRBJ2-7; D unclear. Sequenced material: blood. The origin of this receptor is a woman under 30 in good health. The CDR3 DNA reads TGTGCCAGCAGCCCGAGTCCGACGCTCGAGCAGTACTTC. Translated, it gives CASSPSPTLEQYF.